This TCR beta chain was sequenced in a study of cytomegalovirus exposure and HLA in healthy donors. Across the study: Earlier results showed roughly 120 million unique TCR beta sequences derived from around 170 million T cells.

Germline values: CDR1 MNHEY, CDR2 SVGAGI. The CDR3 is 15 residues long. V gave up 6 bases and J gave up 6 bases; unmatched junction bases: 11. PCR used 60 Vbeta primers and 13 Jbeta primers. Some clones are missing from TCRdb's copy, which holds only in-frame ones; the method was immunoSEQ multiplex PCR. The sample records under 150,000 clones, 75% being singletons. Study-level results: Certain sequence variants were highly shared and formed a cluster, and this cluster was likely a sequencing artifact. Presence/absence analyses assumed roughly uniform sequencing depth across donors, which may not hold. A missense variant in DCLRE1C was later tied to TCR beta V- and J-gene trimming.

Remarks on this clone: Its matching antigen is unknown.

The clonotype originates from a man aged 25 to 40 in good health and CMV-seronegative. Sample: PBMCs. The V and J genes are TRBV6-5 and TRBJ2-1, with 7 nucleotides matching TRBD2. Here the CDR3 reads CASREGSGITNEQFF. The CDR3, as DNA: TGTGCCAGCAGAGAGGGGAGCGGGATAACCAATGAGCAGTTCTTC.